These 7 T cell receptor beta chains were sequenced from one sample in a study of cytomegalovirus exposure and HLA in healthy donors. PCR was performed using 60 Vbeta and 13 Jbeta primers. TCRdb keeps only in-frame clones here, not all; method: immunoSEQ multiplex PCR. In the table there are over 150,000 clones, roughly four fifths of which are singletons. Source material: PBMCs. The receptors come from a middle-aged man in good health and CMV-seropositive.

The chain uses TRBV2 and TRBJ1-1; 9 bases agree with TRBD1. CDR3 size: 14 residues. With 3 bases clipped from V and 4 bases from J, the junction kept 3 bases outside the gene matches. Germline lookup yields CDR1 SNHLY and CDR2 FYNNEI. In DNA, the CDR3 is TGTGCCAGCAGTGACGGACAGGGGACCACTGAAGCTTTCTTT. Amino acids: CASSDGQGTTEAFF.

This sequence joins TRBV30 and TRBJ1-2, with unresolved D. The V end lost 7 bases, the J end lost 0 bases, and 21 bases lay between the germline ends. CDR1 and CDR2 from the germline V gene are GTSNPN and SVGIG (reference sequence). The CDR3 runs to 16 residues. The CDR3 region is CAFRGSQRGSNYGYTF. As DNA, the CDR3 is TGTGCCTTCCGGGGTTCACAGCGAGGCTCTAACTATGGCTACACCTTC.

The rearrangement joins TRBV5-1 to TRBJ2-5; TRBD2 agrees at 9 bases. The CDR3 totals 16 residues. The junction had 11 bases not matched to a gene; V was cut back by 3 bases and J by 5 bases. CDR1 is SGHRS, CDR2 YFSETQ, per germline. CDR3 in DNA: TGCGCCAGCAGCTGGGGGCGGGAGGGCCTCGGGGAGACCCAGTACTTC. It encodes CASSWGREGLGETQYF.

The chain joins TRBV27 to TRBJ2-1; D is possibly TRBD1 (7 bases). The CDR3 contains 15 residues. V was cut by 6 bases and J by 2 bases, with 14 bases left in between. Germline V gives CDR1 MNHEY, CDR2 SMNVEV (reference sequence). CDR3 amino acids: CASRAGGFAYNEQFF. The CDR3 DNA is TGTGCCAGCAGGGCAGGGGGGTTCGCCTACAATGAGCAGTTCTTC.

The chain employs TRBV28 and TRBJ2-7; D is unresolved. The CDR3 has 15 residues. Trimming stripped 8 bases from V and 0 bases from J, with 17 bases between. Germline-derived CDR1 and CDR2 are MDHEN and SYDVKM. The chain's CDR3 is CASGSGSTSSYEQYF. The CDR3 nucleotides are TGTGCCAGCGGCTCCGGGTCCACCAGCTCCTACGAGCAGTACTTC. The full variable domain, completed using reference TRBV28 and TRBJ2-7, is DVKVTQSSRYLVKRTGEKVFLECVQDMDHENMFWYRQDPGLGLRLIYFSYDVKMKEKGDIPEGYSVSREKKERFSLILESASTNQTSMYLCASGSGSTSSYEQYFGPGTRLTVT.

This chain links TRBV7-2 with TRBJ2-7, with D possibly matching TRBD1 (6 bases). Per germline, CDR1 SGHTA and CDR2 FQGNSA. The CDR3 is 19 residues long. V dropped 2 bases and J dropped 0 bases, with 23 bases sitting between them. In DNA, the CDR3 is TGTGCCAGCAGCTTAAAGACAGGACAATCACACCCGATCTCCTACGAGCAGTACTTC. Encoded protein: CASSLKTGQSHPISYEQYF.

The J gene is TRBJ2-1, the V gene TRBV30; no clear D. CDR3 length equals 12 residues. Germline assignment: CDR1 GTSNPN and CDR2 SVGIG (reference sequence). Trimming stripped 0 bases from V and 7 bases from J, with 7 bases between. The CDR3 nucleotides are TGTGCCTGGAGTGTGGCAGGAAATGAGCAGTTCTTC. It encodes CAWSVAGNEQFF.